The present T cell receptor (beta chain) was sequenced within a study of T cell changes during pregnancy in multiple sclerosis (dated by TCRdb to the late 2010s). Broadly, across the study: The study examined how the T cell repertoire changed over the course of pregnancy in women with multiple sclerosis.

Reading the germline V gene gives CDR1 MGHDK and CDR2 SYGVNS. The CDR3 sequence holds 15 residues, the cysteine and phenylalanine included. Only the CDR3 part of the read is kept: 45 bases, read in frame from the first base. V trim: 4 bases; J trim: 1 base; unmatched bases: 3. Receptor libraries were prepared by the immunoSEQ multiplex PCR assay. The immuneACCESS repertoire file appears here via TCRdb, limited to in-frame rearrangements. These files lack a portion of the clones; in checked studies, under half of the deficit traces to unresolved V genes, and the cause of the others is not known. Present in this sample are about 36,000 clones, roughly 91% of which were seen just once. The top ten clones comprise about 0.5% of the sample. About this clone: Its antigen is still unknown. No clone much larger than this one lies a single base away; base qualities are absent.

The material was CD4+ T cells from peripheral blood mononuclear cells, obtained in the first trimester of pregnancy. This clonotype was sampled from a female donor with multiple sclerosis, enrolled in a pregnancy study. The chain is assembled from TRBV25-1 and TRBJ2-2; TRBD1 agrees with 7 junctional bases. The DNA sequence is TGTGCCAGCAGTGCGACAGGGAGGAACACCGGGGAGCTGTTTTTT. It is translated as CASSATGRNTGELFF.